This T cell receptor (beta chain) was captured in a study of T cells in Graves' hyperthyroidism and ophthalmopathy. V lost 6 bases, J lost 3 bases, and 11 bases lay in between. The CDR3 totals 14 residues. This clonotype was recorded many times. TCR beta CDR3 sequences were amplified from RNA transcripts. In the first-round RT-PCR of the TCR CDR3, the HTBI primer set was used. TCRdb redid the calling of the multiplex PCR reads with MiXCR, one entry per CDR3 protein. The profile shows some 530,000 distinct CDR3 sequences, around a fifth of them singletons. The receptor comes from a woman aged 70-85 years with Graves' ophthalmopathy. V and J are TRBV12-3 or TRBV12-4 and TRBJ2-2, with D perhaps TRBD2 (6 bases). Sequencing was done on a sample of blood. This CDR3 reads CASRWASDTGELFF. The CDR3 bases are TGTGCCAGCAGATGGGCTAGCGACACCGGGGAGCTGTTTTTT.